Listed below are T cell receptor beta chains from one sample, sequenced in a study of blood T cell repertoires in COVID-19. The method was immunoSEQ multiplex PCR; TCRdb's version includes in-frame clones alone and lacks a portion of them. The sample lists 400,000 or so clones, 80% to 90% occurring once. Sequences were obtained from PBMCs or T cells enriched from blood (not recorded which). The receptors derive from a man aged 30 to 39 who had recovered from COVID-19. Both conserved end residues are trimmed from each CDR3.

j_call	v_call	cdr3_aa
TRBJ1-5	TRBV19	ASRTGTGDTQPQH
TRBJ2-7	TRBV11-1	ASRENYEQY
TRBJ1-1	TRBV12-3/TRBV12-4	ASTRSTEAF
TRBJ1-2	TRBV4-1	ASSQGPTGGAGYGYT
TRBJ2-6	TRBV19	ASSNSGSGANVLT
TRBJ2-2	TRBV25-1	ASSAPRTGGYGELF
TRBJ1-2	TRBV24-1	ATSDFGTNYGYT
TRBJ1-5	TRBV20-1	SADSSGSQH
TRBJ2-1	TRBV11-3	ASSILAGGPYNEQF
TRBJ1-2	TRBV5-5	ASSIGQDYGYT
TRBJ2-1	TRBV2	ASSGSSGRVSGEQF
TRBJ2-2	TRBV7-3	ASSPGQGVGTGELF
TRBJ2-5	TRBV10-2	ASSESVAPQGGTQY
TRBJ1-6	TRBV12-3/TRBV12-4	ASSQDGNSPLH
TRBJ2-1	TRBV5-4	ASSLALSPGEQF
TRBJ1-2	TRBV9	ASSVPRAGEDYGYT
TRBJ1-5	TRBV19	ASASGGGADQPQH
TRBJ2-3	TRBV7-9	ASSLISATQY
TRBJ1-3	TRBV19	ASSIQGSSGNTIY
TRBJ2-1	TRBV2	ASSEAGGEQF
TRBJ2-5	TRBV7-2	ASSPGTSQGETQY
TRBJ2-5	TRBV6-1	ASSEGGLSGTQY
TRBJ2-7	TRBV21-1	ASRPGQGYYEQY
TRBJ1-5	TRBV6-5	ASSPTGAPNQPQH
TRBJ2-7	TRBV7-9	ASSLEAGRLSYEQY
TRBJ2-1	TRBV24-1	ATSDGASGRAYNEQF